The rows below give T cell receptor beta chains drawn from one sample of a study of blood T cell repertoires in COVID-19. The assay was immunoSEQ multiplex PCR, and TCRdb's table has in-frame clones only and misses some. The repertoire holds some 59,000 clones, with about 89% as singletons. Source material: peripheral blood. The receptor set was obtained from a man in his sixties with acute or convalescent COVID-19. CDR3s include the opening cysteine and the closing phenylalanine or tryptophan. Each record gives: J gene, V gene, clone size, CDR3 protein. Size values are once, few and many counts, or a class for expanded clones, and some rows have none.

>TRBJ2-5|TRBV5-4|.
CASSILRARGETQYF
>TRBJ2-5|TRBV30|few
CAWSEGRGGETQYF
>TRBJ2-1|TRBV5-1|.
CASSLSGTSGLYNEQFF
>TRBJ2-2|TRBV7-9|once
CASSFSTGELFF
>TRBJ2-1|TRBV3-1/TRBV3-2|.
CASSPHPTGGLFSVGEQFF
>TRBJ1-6|TRBV28|.
CASSSVYNSPLHF
>TRBJ2-3|TRBV6-1|.
CASSETETTDTQYF
>TRBJ1-1|TRBV3-1/TRBV3-2|few
CASSQWADNTEAFF
>TRBJ1-3|TRBV19|.
CASSRVGGTAGNTIYF
>TRBJ1-1|TRBV2|.
CASRLQGAGTEAFF
>TRBJ1-1|TRBV18|.
CASSPWGVNTEAFF
>TRBJ1-6|TRBV21-1|.
CANEGGVDSPLHF
>TRBJ2-1|TRBV9|.
CASSVGLGTSGGVRSYNEQFF
>TRBJ1-2|TRBV15|.
CATRTSGYGANYGYTF
>TRBJ1-1|TRBV6-5|once
CASSRHRGDTEAFF
>TRBJ2-5|TRBV5-4|.
CASSRPGGAGETQYF
>TRBJ1-6|TRBV7-2|.
CASSLGQGAGSPLHF
>TRBJ1-2|TRBV29-1|.
CSVVSTGTAYGYTF
>TRBJ1-1|TRBV30|.
CAWTGGRKNTEAFF
>TRBJ2-2|TRBV5-1|.
CASSSLGGTGTGELFF
>TRBJ2-2|TRBV30|once
CAWDPGANTGELFF
>TRBJ2-7|TRBV4-1|.
CASSQDSGSRVGYEQYF
>TRBJ2-2|TRBV24-1|.
CATESRGNTGELFF
>TRBJ1-6|TRBV25-1|.
CASSGQGGIRSPLHF
>TRBJ1-1|TRBV19|.
CASSTPGGANTEAFF
>TRBJ2-4|TRBV11-2|.
CASSLGGREGNIQYF
>TRBJ1-2|TRBV7-9|once
CASSFTSTVNYGYTF
>TRBJ2-4|TRBV10-3|.
CAISAQGGLGNIQYF
>TRBJ2-3|TRBV29-1|.
CSAPPKDGGTDTQYF
>TRBJ2-6|TRBV19|.
CASSRQGSGANVLTF
>TRBJ2-3|TRBV4-1|.
CASSQLLAADTQYF
>TRBJ1-3|TRBV6-5|.
CASRRTGPGNTIYF
>.|TRBV7-9|.
CASSRDTVNQPQYF
>TRBJ1-2|TRBV9|.
CASSIRQGANYGYTF
>TRBJ1-4|TRBV29-1|.
CSVQTGNEKLFF
>TRBJ2-7|TRBV4-1|.
CASSPGGEQYF
>TRBJ2-2|TRBV27|.
CASSPRPGHTGELFF
>TRBJ2-3|TRBV19|.
CASSITGADTQYF
>TRBJ1-1|TRBV30|.
CAWSVRGNSEAFF
>TRBJ2-2|TRBV19|.
CASSDRASTGELFF
>TRBJ1-2|TRBV7-9|.
CASSPSPGNLYGYTF
>TRBJ2-7|TRBV9|.
CASSVGDQALYEQYF
>TRBJ1-6|TRBV24-1|.
CATSDLTRGLGNSPLHF
>TRBJ2-3|TRBV7-2|.
CASSLEGGVTDTQYF
>TRBJ1-5|TRBV2|.
CASSGFRAAGQPQHF
>TRBJ2-3|TRBV29-1|.
CSVERADTQYF
>TRBJ2-7|TRBV2|.
CASSSGATEQYF
>TRBJ1-1|TRBV6-6|.
CASSPNANTEAFF
>TRBJ1-4|TRBV7-9|.
CASSSGTGTEKLFF
>TRBJ1-4|TRBV5-1|.
CASSLSGGATNEKLFF
>TRBJ1-2|TRBV19|.
CASSAQSGTGGSIYGYTF
>TRBJ1-2|TRBV5-6|once
CASSPGTGAFFMGYTF